These 21 T cell receptor beta chains share one sample of origin, sequenced in a study of spatial heterogeneity in lung cancer. The time point is: blood at routine non-recurrence follow-up after resection. Unsorted whole RNA from tumor, nontumor lung or frozen PBMC underwent sequencing. TCRdb re-analysed the 5' RACE reads in MiXCR, keeping a single row per CDR3 protein. The table includes around 120,000 distinct CDR3 sequences, more than 10% detected once. Sequencing was performed on PBMCs, taken at follow-up. The receptor set was obtained from a male donor with early-stage non-small cell lung cancer.

This clonotype was observed a few times. J is TRBJ1-2 and V is TRBV20-1; no definite D call. CDR1 is DFQATT and CDR2 is SNEGSKA in the germline V gene (reference sequence). The CDR3 length is 13 residues. V gave up 1 base and J gave up 0 bases, with 6 bases separating them. The CDR3 nucleotides are TGCAGTGCTAGAGGCTCGACTAACTATGGCTACACCTTC. It specifies CSARGSTNYGYTF.

In this sample, this clonotype turned up a few times. The CDR3 DNA is TGTGCGCTTGGGGCCTCCGCTGGAAACACCATATATTTT. Amino acids: CALGASAGNTIYF. The V call is TRBV6-2 or TRBV6-3, the J call TRBJ1-3, with D possibly matching TRBD1 (5 bases). The CDR3 sequence is 13 residues long. In germline, CDR1 is MNHEY, CDR2 SVGEGT.

The chain employs TRBV2 and TRBJ1-5; no clear D gene. The germline V and J ends were trimmed by 1 base and 3 bases, with 10 bases remaining between them. This CDR3 contains 15 residues. Germline V gene data show CDR1 as SNHLY and CDR2 as FYNNEI. CDR3 residues: CASSEGDGANQPQHF. CDR3 sequence (DNA): TGTGCCAGCAGTGAAGGCGACGGAGCCAATCAGCCCCAGCATTTT.

The V gene is TRBV5-4, the J gene TRBJ1-1; D is perhaps TRBD1 (5 bases). V was trimmed by 1 base and J by 2 bases, leaving 9 bases between them. The CDR3 spans 14 residues. The germline gives CDR1 SGHNT, CDR2 YYREEE (reference sequence). This CDR3 is CASSLTRVNTEAFF. The CDR3 nucleotides are TGTGCCAGCAGCTTGACCAGGGTAAACACTGAAGCTTTCTTT.

This clonotype was counted at least ten times. J is TRBJ2-7 and V is TRBV20-1; TRBD1 aligns across 9 bases. With 0 bases clipped from V and 4 bases from J, the junction kept 7 bases outside the gene matches. CDR3 length: 15 amino acids. Germline values: CDR1 DFQATT, CDR2 SNEGSKA (reference sequence). Here the CDR3 DNA reads TGCAGTGCTAGAGATGAGGGGACAGGGCTTTACGAGCAGTACTTC. Protein sequence: CSARDEGTGLYEQYF.

A few counts support this clonotype. This sequence joins TRBV14 and TRBJ1-3, with D uncertain. CDR1 SGHDN and CDR2 FVKESK come from the germline V gene. Trimming took off 0 bases at V and 0 bases at J, with 6 bases between the two ends. The CDR3 covers 15 residues. CDR3 coding DNA: TGTGCCAGCAGCCAAGAATCCACCTCTGGAAACACCATATATTTT. Translating gives CASSQESTSGNTIYF.

V and J are TRBV4-2 and TRBJ1-4; possible D gene TRBD1, 6 bases. Between the trimmed V and J ends, which lost 0 bases and 1 base, there was a span of 12 bases. The CDR3 runs to 17 residues. CDR1 and CDR2 from the germline V gene are LGHNA and YNFKEQ. CDR3 sequence reads: CASSQELGGGTNEKLFF. The CDR3 nucleotides read TGTGCCAGCAGCCAAGAGTTAGGAGGGGGAACTAATGAAAAACTGTTTTTT.

CDR3 residues: CASRSGGSYNEQFF. The CDR3 nucleotides are TGTGCCAGCAGGTCCGGGGGCTCCTACAATGAGCAGTTCTTC. The V gene is TRBV28, the J gene TRBJ2-1, with D possibly being TRBD2 (6 bases). The V end lost 6 bases, the J end lost 0 bases, and 9 bases lay between the germline ends. This CDR3 has 14 amino acids. Per the germline V gene, CDR1 is MDHEN and CDR2 is SYDVKM.

This clonotype showed up just a few times. This sequence joins TRBV5-1 and TRBJ2-1; 8 nucleotides match TRBD2. The CDR3 length is 15 residues. V was pared by 2 bases and J by 9 bases, with 10 bases of the junction left unmatched. Per the germline V gene, CDR1 is SGHRS and CDR2 is YFSETQ. The CDR3, as DNA: TGCGCCAGCAGCTTCCTGCCAGGGGCGGGAGGTGAGCAGTTCTTC. This translates into CASSFLPGAGGEQFF.

This clonotype showed up just a few times. V usage is TRBV3-1 and J usage is TRBJ1-1, with a tentative D call TRBD1 (5 bases). The CDR3 has 14 amino acids. Looked up from germline, CDR1 is LGHDT and CDR2 is YNNKEL (reference sequence). The V gene lost 0 bases and the J gene lost 5 bases, with 10 bases spanning the gap. The CDR3 region is CASSQDGGGTEAFF. In DNA form, the CDR3 reads TGTGCCAGCAGCCAAGATGGGGGTGGAACTGAAGCTTTCTTT.

Only a few counts were recorded for this clonotype. The junction departs from the called germline gene at one end, perhaps through a read error. This chain links TRBV7-7 with TRBJ2-7; D may be TRBD2 (5 bases). CDR1 and CDR2 from the germline V gene are SSHAT and FNYEAQ (reference sequence). The length of the CDR3 is 13 residues. CDR3 region: CASSVGISYEQYF. The CDR3 DNA follows: TGTGCTAGCAGCGTCGGGATCTCCTACGAGCAGTACTTC. Full variable domain (rest looked up from reference TRBV7-7 and TRBJ2-7): GAGVSQSPRYKVTKRGQDVTLRCDPISSHATLYWYQQALGQGPEFLTYFNYEAQPDKSGLPSDRFSAERPEGSISTLTIQRTEQRDSAMYRCASSVGISYEQYFGPGTRLTVT.

This clonotype was observed a few times. J is TRBJ2-7 and V is TRBV4-1, with 7 nucleotides matching TRBD1. Germline CDR1 MGHRA, CDR2 YSYEKL. J gave up 3 bases and V 5 bases, and 10 bases lay outside the gene matches. This CDR3 spans 15 amino acids. The CDR3 is CASSGNRGTFYEQYF. The DNA of the CDR3 is TGCGCCAGCAGCGGAAACAGGGGAACCTTCTACGAGCAGTACTTC.

About this clonotype itself: Its ends do not fully match the called genes, so a read error is possible. V is TRBV27 and J is TRBJ2-7; perhaps TRBD1 as D (6 bases). Germline CDR1 is MNHEY and CDR2 is SMNVEV (reference sequence). The length of the CDR3 is 13 residues. The CDR3 bases are TGTGCCAGCAGTTTCCCAGGGGACCACGAGCAGTACTTT. Protein product: CASSFPGDHEQYF.

This clonotype was counted ten times or more. The chain combines TRBV4-3 with TRBJ1-4; D call uncertain. The V gene lost 0 bases and the J gene lost 8 bases, with 13 bases spanning the gap. Germline V gives CDR1 LGHNA, CDR2 YSLEER. The CDR3 covers 15 residues. CDR3 protein: CASSQDPSRREKLFF. CDR3 coding DNA: TGCGCCAGCAGCCAAGATCCCTCTCGGAGGGAAAAACTGTTTTTT.

V is TRBV4-3 and J is TRBJ2-3; no clear D gene. Germline V gene lookup returns CDR1 LGHNA and CDR2 YSLEER. Trimming left V 0 bases short and J 8 bases short, with 9 bases between. This CDR3 contains 13 residues. The CDR3 region is CASSQEVRTTQYF. Here the CDR3 DNA reads TGCGCCAGCAGCCAAGAAGTGAGAACTACGCAGTATTTT.

This clonotype was seen at least ten times. V gene TRBV30 combines with J gene TRBJ1-2; D is unresolved. This CDR3 has 14 amino acids. Germline values: CDR1 GTSNPN, CDR2 SVGIG (reference sequence). V was cut by 2 bases and J by 7 bases, with 17 bases left in between. CDR3 nucleotide sequence: TGTGCCTGGAGTCCCCTGACCTCTTCGGGTGGCTACACCTTC. It encodes CAWSPLTSSGGYTF.

In this sample, this clonotype turned up many times. V is TRBV11-2 and J is TRBJ2-1; no firm D call. Germline V gene data show CDR1 as SGHAT and CDR2 as FQNNGV. This CDR3 is 15 amino acids long. Trimming removed 1 base at V and 8 bases at J, with 15 bases between. The CDR3 sequence is CASSLVGLQRHEQFF. Written as DNA, the CDR3 is TGTGCCAGCAGCTTAGTAGGGCTCCAGAGGCATGAGCAGTTCTTC.

In its sample, this clonotype was seen a few times. V is TRBV7-2 and J is TRBJ2-3; D is unresolved. CDR1 and CDR2 from the germline V gene are SGHTA and FQGNSA. The CDR3 has 12 residues. V lost 1 base and J lost 8, with 7 bases in between. The CDR3 region has the DNA TGTGCCAGCAGCTTAGATAAGTTTACGCAGTATTTT. Translated, it gives CASSLDKFTQYF. The whole variable domain, remainder taken from reference TRBV7-2 and TRBJ2-3, is GAGVSQSPSNKVTEKGKDVELRCDPISGHTALYWYRQSLGQGLEFLIYFQGNSAPDKSGLPSDRFSAERTGGSVSTLTIQRTQQEDSAVYLCASSLDKFTQYFGPGTRLTVL.

This clonotype has ten or more counts. The chain has TRBV10-3 and TRBJ2-1; 9 bases align to TRBD2. This CDR3 contains 12 residues. V dropped 6 bases and J dropped 8; count of bases not matched to a gene: 2. Germline V CDR1 and CDR2: ENHRY, SYGVKD. The CDR3 sequence is CAISLAGYEQFF. DNA of the CDR3: TGTGCCATCAGCCTAGCGGGGTATGAGCAGTTCTTC.

The table lists this clonotype with a few counts. The chain has TRBV1 and TRBJ1-6; the listed D gene, TRBD1, was not tested against the DNA. TRBV1 represents a pseudogene. This CDR3 is built from 12 residues. The CDR3 nucleotides read TGCACCAGCAGCCAATTCGACAGGCCCCTTCACTTT. Its translation is CTSSQFDRPLHF.

This chain's CDR3 is CASSPAGTTYEQYF. The CDR3 DNA reads as TGTGCCAGCTCACCGGCAGGGACTACCTACGAGCAGTACTTC. The chain has TRBV18 and TRBJ2-7; 7 bases are shared with TRBD2. V lost 3 bases to trimming and J lost 2 bases; unmatched junction nucleotides: 4. CDR3 length equals 14 residues. Per germline, CDR1 KGHSH and CDR2 LQKENI.